This T cell receptor (beta chain) came from a study of T cell changes during pregnancy in multiple sclerosis. Using immunoSEQ multiplex PCR, the repertoire was profiled, and TCRdb retains in-frame clones only, with some absent. Here the sample spans tens of thousands of clones, 75% to 95% being singletons. V trimming: 8 bases; J trimming: 10 bases; junction bases outside the gene matches: 11. The CDR3 is made up of 13 amino acids. CDR1 is ENHRY and CDR2 is SYGVKD in the germline V gene. Sequenced here: CD4+ T cells from peripheral blood mononuclear cells, sampled in the second trimester of pregnancy. The rearrangement links TRBV10-3 to TRBJ2-5, with TRBD2 matching over 9 bases. The sequence derives from a female donor with multiple sclerosis, enrolled in a pregnancy study. The CDR3 DNA is TGTGCCATCCGGGGGGCTAGCGGGACAAGCCAGTACTTC. It specifies CAIRGASGTSQYF.